One sample yielded the 20 T cell receptor beta chains listed below, sequenced in a study of cytomegalovirus exposure and HLA in healthy donors. This PCR relied on a set of 60 Vbeta primers and 13 Jbeta primers. Assay used: immunoSEQ multiplex PCR; TCRdb lists only in-frame clones, some missing. The sample lists about 200,000 clones; 70% to 90% were seen once. Source material: PBMCs. The receptors come from a man in his thirties or forties in good health and CMV-seronegative.

This clone was observed once. The genes are TRBV12-2 and TRBJ2-3; the table's TRBD2 call for D was not verified on the DNA. TRBV12-2 is a pseudogene segment. There are 14 residues in the CDR3. The chain's CDR3 is CASRERGGTDTQYF. For the CDR3, the DNA is TGTGCAAGTCGGGAGCGGGGGGGCACAGATACGCAGTATTTT.

This clone has a single count. The chain has TRBV7-3 and TRBJ2-3, with 8 bases identical to TRBD2. The CDR3 runs 15 residues. Germline lookup yields CDR1 SGHTA and CDR2 FQGTGA. J lost 2 bases, V lost 3 bases, and 4 bases had no gene match. The CDR3 nucleotides are TGTGCCAGCAGCTTGATAGCGGGGCCCACAGATACGCAGTATTTT. As protein: CASSLIAGPTDTQYF. The full variable domain, completed using reference TRBV7-3 and TRBJ2-3, is GAGVSQTPSNKVTEKGKYVELRCDPISGHTALYWYRQSLGQGPEFLIYFQGTGAADDSGLPNDRFFAVRPEGSVSTLKIQRTERGDSAVYLCASSLIAGPTDTQYFGPGTRLTVL.

This clone has more than one count but fewer than ten. The rearrangement links TRBV19 to TRBJ1-4; D may be TRBD1 (6 bases). This CDR3 has 17 residues. Looked up from germline, CDR1 is LNHDA and CDR2 is SQIVND (reference sequence). V was trimmed by 3 bases and J by 1 base, leaving 15 bases between them. The CDR3 sequence: CASSIYFRTETNEKLFF. CDR3 nucleotide sequence: TGTGCCAGTAGTATCTACTTCCGGACAGAAACTAATGAAAAACTGTTTTTT.

The V gene is TRBV19, the J gene TRBJ1-3; the D is unclear. Germline V gives CDR1 LNHDA, CDR2 SQIVND (reference sequence). With 3 bases removed from V and 0 bases from J, the gap between germline ends came to 12 bases. This CDR3 contains 16 residues. The CDR3 sequence: CASSIPWHSSGNTIYF. In DNA form, the CDR3 reads TGTGCCAGTAGTATCCCATGGCATTCCTCTGGAAACACCATATATTTT. The full variable domain, with the rest looked up from reference TRBV19 and TRBJ1-3, is DGGITQSPKYLFRKEGQNVTLSCEQNLNHDAMYWYRQDPGQGLRLIYYSQIVNDFQKGDIAEGYSVSREKKESFPLTVTSAQKNPTAFYLCASSIPWHSSGNTIYFGEGSWLTVV.

The chain links TRBV5-1 to TRBJ1-4; 9 bases fit TRBD1. Trimming cost V 5 bases and J 5 bases; bases outside gene matches: 7. There are 15 residues in the CDR3. CDR1 SGHRS and CDR2 YFSETQ come from the germline V gene. CDR3 sequence: CASSFRQGENEKLFF. The CDR3 DNA reads TGCGCCAGCAGTTTTAGACAGGGGGAAAATGAAAAACTGTTTTTT.

The chain combines TRBV7-2 with TRBJ2-2; possibly TRBD2 for D (6 bases). The CDR3 length is 16 residues. V dropped 2 bases and J dropped 5 bases, with 15 bases sitting between them. Germline V gene sequence: CDR1 SGHTA, CDR2 FQGNSA. CDR3 sequence: CASSLLVGGGTGELFF. CDR3 sequence (DNA): TGTGCCAGCAGCTTATTGGTCGGGGGTGGGACCGGGGAGCTGTTTTTT.

This chain links TRBV18 with TRBJ1-5; 11 bases are a match to TRBD1. V shed 1 base, J shed 5 bases, and the junction held 1 base outside the gene matches. The germline CDR1 and CDR2 sequences are KGHSH and LQKENI. This CDR3 has 15 residues. The CDR3: CASSPRDRGDQPQHF. The CDR3 DNA sequence: TGTGCCAGCTCACCACGGGACAGGGGGGATCAGCCCCAGCATTTT.

The chain carries TRBV19 and TRBJ1-1; D is perhaps TRBD1 (5 bases). Trimming shortened V by 2 bases and J by 1 base, and 11 bases separated the two germline ends. Germline V lookup: CDR1 LNHDA, CDR2 SQIVND (reference sequence). This CDR3 region has 15 residues. The CDR3: CASSIPGTENTEAFF. Written as DNA, the CDR3 is TGTGCCAGTAGTATACCCGGGACTGAGAACACTGAAGCTTTCTTT.

The V call is TRBV2, the J call TRBJ1-1; 7 bases fit TRBD1. V trimming: 7 bases; J trimming: 4 bases; junction bases outside the gene matches: 0. The germline gives CDR1 SNHLY, CDR2 FYNNEI. CDR3 length: 11 amino acids. For the CDR3, the DNA is TGTGCCAGCAAGGGGGCCACTGAAGCTTTCTTT. Translation: CASKGATEAFF.

V gene TRBV4-1 combines with J gene TRBJ2-3; 9 bases are shared with TRBD2. Unmatched junction bases numbered 8, after V lost 0 bases and J lost 4 bases. The germline V gene has CDR1 MGHRA and CDR2 YSYEKL. The CDR3 runs 17 residues. CDR3 region: CASSQDYQRGESDTQYF. The CDR3 nucleotides are TGCGCCAGCAGCCAAGATTACCAGCGGGGGGAATCAGATACGCAGTATTTT.

This sequence joins TRBV6-1 and TRBJ1-2; D gene ambiguous. Trimming shortened V by 7 bases and J by 3 bases, and 15 bases separated the two germline ends. CDR3 length: 14 residues. From germline, CDR1 is MNHNS and CDR2 SASEGT. The CDR3 sequence is CASTRSGQYYGYTF. The CDR3 region has the DNA TGTGCCAGCACCCGAAGCGGGCAGTACTATGGCTACACCTTC.

The chain recombines TRBV5-6 with TRBJ2-6; 9 nucleotides align to TRBD1. This CDR3 contains 17 residues. Trimming at V came to 5 bases and at J to 0 bases, leaving 6 bases not matched to a gene. The V gene's germline CDR1 is SGHDT and CDR2 YYEEEE. The CDR3 DNA follows: TGTGCCAGCAGACGGACAGGGGAGGGCTCTGGGGCCAACGTCCTGACTTTC. It specifies CASRRTGEGSGANVLTF.

This chain connects TRBV6-1 to TRBJ2-7, with D perhaps TRBD2 (5 bases). Germline V gene data show CDR1 as MNHNS and CDR2 as SASEGT. The CDR3 runs 18 residues. Deletions cut 1 base from V and 3 bases from J, with 22 bases between. The CDR3 sequence is CASSEDGIRSLGFYEQYF. The CDR3 DNA reads as TGTGCCAGCAGTGAAGACGGGATTAGGTCTCTGGGATTCTACGAGCAGTACTTC.

The chain couples TRBV28 to TRBJ2-7; D gene uncertain. V was cut by 3 bases and J by 2 bases, with 8 bases left in between. Germline V CDR1 and CDR2: MDHEN, SYDVKM. The CDR3 is 13 amino acids. CDR3 loop: CASSLENTYEQYF. CDR3 bases: TGTGCCAGCAGTTTGGAGAATACCTACGAGCAGTACTTC.

The chain uses TRBV5-1 and TRBJ2-5; D gene unclear. This CDR3 region has 13 residues. V dropped 5 bases and J dropped 4 bases, with 12 bases sitting between them. Germline V gene sequence: CDR1 SGHRS, CDR2 YFSETQ. CDR3 coding DNA: TGCGCCAGCAGGTTCGGGTCGGGAGAGACCCAGTACTTC. The encoded protein is CASRFGSGETQYF. Full variable domain (remainder filled in from reference TRBV5-1 and TRBJ2-5): KAGVTQTPRYLIKTRGQQVTLSCSPISGHRSVSWYQQTPGQGLQFLFEYFSETQRNKGNFPGRFSGRQFSNSRSEMNVSTLELGDSALYLCASRFGSGETQYFGPGTRLLVL.

As concerns this clone: One end of the junction fails to match germline, which may point to a read error. The V gene is TRBV28, the J gene TRBJ2-6; tentative D call: TRBD1 (6 bases). Germline V gene data show CDR1 as MDHEN and CDR2 as SYDVKM. This CDR3 has 20 amino acids. CDR3 region: CASSFNQYGRTDSGASVLTF. In DNA form, the CDR3 reads TGTGCCAGCAGTTTTAACCAATATGGGCGGACAGACTCTGGGGCCAGCGTCCTGACTTTC.

The chain joins TRBV11-2 to TRBJ2-2, with D hard to call. V dropped 5 bases and J dropped 0 bases, with 7 bases sitting between them. CDR1 SGHAT and CDR2 FQNNGV come from the germline V gene. CDR3 length equals 14 residues. CDR3 DNA sequence: TGTGCCAGCAGCAGCCCCGCGAACACCGGGGAGCTGTTTTTT. It is translated as CASSSPANTGELFF.

The V gene is TRBV27, the J gene TRBJ2-7; 7 positions agree with TRBD2. The V and J ends lost 3 bases and 4 bases, in that order; junction bases with no gene match: 9. The CDR3 spans 15 residues. Germline loops: CDR1 MNHEY, CDR2 SMNVEV (reference sequence). The DNA for the CDR3 is TGTGCCAGCAGTTTGCGGCGGGAGATACCTTACGAGCAGTACTTC. Its protein is CASSLRREIPYEQYF.

The gene calls are TRBV4-1 and TRBJ2-5; TRBD1 matches 10 bases. This CDR3 spans 16 amino acids. V lost 1 base to trimming and J lost 7 bases; unmatched junction nucleotides: 9. Germline CDR1 is MGHRA and CDR2 is YSYEKL. As DNA, the CDR3 is TGCGCCAGCAGCCAAGCTCCGGGACAGGGGCCGAGGACCCAGTACTTC. Translated, it gives CASSQAPGQGPRTQYF.

The rearrangement joins TRBV4-2 to TRBJ2-5, with 12 bases identical to TRBD2. The length of the CDR3 is 16 residues. The V gene's germline CDR1 is LGHNA and CDR2 YNFKEQ. Unmatched junction bases numbered 6, after V lost 3 bases and J lost 4 bases. This chain's CDR3 is CASSQATSGGGETQYF. Written as DNA, the CDR3 is TGTGCCAGCAGCCAGGCGACTAGCGGGGGTGGAGAGACCCAGTACTTC.